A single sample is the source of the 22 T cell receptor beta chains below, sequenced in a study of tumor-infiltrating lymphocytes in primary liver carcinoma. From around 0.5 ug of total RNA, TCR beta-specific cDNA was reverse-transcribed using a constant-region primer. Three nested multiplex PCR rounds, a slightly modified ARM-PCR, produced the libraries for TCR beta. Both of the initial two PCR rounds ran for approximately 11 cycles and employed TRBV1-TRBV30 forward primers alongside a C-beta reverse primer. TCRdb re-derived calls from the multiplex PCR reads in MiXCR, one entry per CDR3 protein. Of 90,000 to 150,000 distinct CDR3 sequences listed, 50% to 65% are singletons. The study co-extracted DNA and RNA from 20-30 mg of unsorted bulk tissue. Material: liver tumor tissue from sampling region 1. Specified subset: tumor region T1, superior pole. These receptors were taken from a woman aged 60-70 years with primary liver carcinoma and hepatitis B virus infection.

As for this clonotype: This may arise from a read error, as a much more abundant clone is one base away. This CDR3 reads CASSLVGAGTDTQYF. CDR3 DNA sequence: TGTGCCAGCAGCCTAGTGGGAGCGGGGACAGATACGCAGTATTTT. V usage is TRBV6-2 or TRBV6-3 and J usage is TRBJ2-3; 7 nucleotides line up with TRBD2. This CDR3 comprises 15 residues. Germline CDR1 MNHEY, CDR2 SVGEGT. J lost 3 bases, V lost 6 bases, and 9 bases had no gene match.

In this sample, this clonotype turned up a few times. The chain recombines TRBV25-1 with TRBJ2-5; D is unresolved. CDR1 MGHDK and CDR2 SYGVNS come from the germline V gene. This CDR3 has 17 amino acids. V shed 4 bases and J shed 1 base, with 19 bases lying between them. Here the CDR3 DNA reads TGTGCCAGCAGTGTTCGGGCAGTGTCCGCTTTCCAAGAGACCCAGTACTTC. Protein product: CASSVRAVSAFQETQYF. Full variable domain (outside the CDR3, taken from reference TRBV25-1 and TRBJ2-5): EADIYQTPRYLVIGTGKKITLECSQTMGHDKMYWYQQDPGMELHLIHYSYGVNSTEKGDLSSESTVSRIRTEHFPLTLESARPSHTSQYLCASSVRAVSAFQETQYFGPGTRLLVL.

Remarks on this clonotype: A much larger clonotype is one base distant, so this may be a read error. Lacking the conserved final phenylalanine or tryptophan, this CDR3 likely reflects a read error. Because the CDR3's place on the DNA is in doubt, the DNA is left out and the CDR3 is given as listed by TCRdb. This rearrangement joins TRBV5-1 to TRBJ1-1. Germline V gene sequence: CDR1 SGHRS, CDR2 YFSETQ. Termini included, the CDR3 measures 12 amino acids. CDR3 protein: CASSLRGQITFL.

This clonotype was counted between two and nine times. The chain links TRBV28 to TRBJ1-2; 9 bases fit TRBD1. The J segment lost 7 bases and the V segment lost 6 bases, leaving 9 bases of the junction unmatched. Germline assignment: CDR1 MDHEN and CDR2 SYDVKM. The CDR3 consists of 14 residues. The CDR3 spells CASSSTGGSRGYTF. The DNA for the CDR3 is TGTGCCAGCAGCTCCACAGGGGGCTCTCGTGGCTACACCTTC.

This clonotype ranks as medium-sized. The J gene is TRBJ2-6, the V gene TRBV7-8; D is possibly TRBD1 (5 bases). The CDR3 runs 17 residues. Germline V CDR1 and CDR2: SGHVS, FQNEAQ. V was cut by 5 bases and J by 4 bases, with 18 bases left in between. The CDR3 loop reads CASSMGTPRQGANVLTF. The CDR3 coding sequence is TGTGCCAGCAGCATGGGTACACCAAGACAGGGGGCCAACGTCCTGACTTTC.

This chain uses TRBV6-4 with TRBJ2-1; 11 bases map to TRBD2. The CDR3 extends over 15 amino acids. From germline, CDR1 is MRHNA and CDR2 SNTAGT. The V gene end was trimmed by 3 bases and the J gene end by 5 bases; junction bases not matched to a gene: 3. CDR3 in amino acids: CASSEGLAGDNEQFF. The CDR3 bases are TGTGCCAGCAGTGAAGGACTAGCGGGCGACAATGAGCAGTTCTTC.

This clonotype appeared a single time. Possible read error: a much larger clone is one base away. The DNA for the CDR3 is TGTGCCAGCAGTTACGTCCAGGCGAACACTGAAGCTTTCTTT. This sequence encodes CASSYVQANTEAFF. The V and J genes are TRBV6-6 and TRBJ1-1; D is unresolved. CDR3 length equals 14 residues. In germline, CDR1 is MNHNY, CDR2 SVGAGI (reference sequence). Trimming shortened V by 2 bases and J by 1 base, and 8 bases separated the two germline ends.

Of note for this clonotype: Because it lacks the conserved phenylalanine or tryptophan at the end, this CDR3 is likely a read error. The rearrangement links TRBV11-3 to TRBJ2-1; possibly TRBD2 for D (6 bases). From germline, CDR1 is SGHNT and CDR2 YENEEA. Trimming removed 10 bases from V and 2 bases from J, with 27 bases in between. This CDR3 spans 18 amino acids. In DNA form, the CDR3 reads TGTGCCACCTCAGTGGCTAGTGGGAGCGGGCCCCCCTACAATGAGCAGTTCCTC. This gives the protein CATSVASGSGPPYNEQFL.

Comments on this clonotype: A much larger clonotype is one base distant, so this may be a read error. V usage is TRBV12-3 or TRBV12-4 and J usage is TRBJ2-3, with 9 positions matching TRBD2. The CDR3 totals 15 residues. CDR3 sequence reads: CSSSPGTSSTDTQYF. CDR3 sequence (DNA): TGTTCCAGCAGTCCCGGGACTAGCAGCACAGATACGCAGTATTTT.

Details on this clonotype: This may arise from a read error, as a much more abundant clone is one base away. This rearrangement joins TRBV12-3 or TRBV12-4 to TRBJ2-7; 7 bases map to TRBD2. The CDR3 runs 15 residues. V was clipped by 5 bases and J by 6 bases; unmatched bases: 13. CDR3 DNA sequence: TGTGCCAGCAGTCCAATCCGCGGCGGGAGTGGCGAGCAGTACTTC. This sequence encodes CASSPIRGGSGEQYF.

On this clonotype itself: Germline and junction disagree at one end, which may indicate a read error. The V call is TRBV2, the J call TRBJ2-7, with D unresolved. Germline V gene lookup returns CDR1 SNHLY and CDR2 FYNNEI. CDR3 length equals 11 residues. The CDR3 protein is CASSQDLEQYF. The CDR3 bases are TGTGCCAGCAGCCAGGATCTTGAGCAGTACTTT. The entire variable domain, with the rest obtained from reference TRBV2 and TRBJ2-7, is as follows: EPEVTQTPSHQVTQMGQEVILRCVPISNHLYFYWYRQILGQKVEFLVSFYNNEISEKSEIFDDQFSVERPDGSNFTLKIRSTKLEDSAMYFCASSQDLEQYFGPGTRLTVT.

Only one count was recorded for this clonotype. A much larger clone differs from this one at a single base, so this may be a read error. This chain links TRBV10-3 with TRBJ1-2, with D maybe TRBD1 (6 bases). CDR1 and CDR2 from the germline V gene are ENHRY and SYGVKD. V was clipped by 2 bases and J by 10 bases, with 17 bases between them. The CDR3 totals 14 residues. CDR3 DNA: TGTGCCATCAGTGAGAGGGGGACGCAGGATGACTACACCTTC. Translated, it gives CAISERGTQDDYTF.

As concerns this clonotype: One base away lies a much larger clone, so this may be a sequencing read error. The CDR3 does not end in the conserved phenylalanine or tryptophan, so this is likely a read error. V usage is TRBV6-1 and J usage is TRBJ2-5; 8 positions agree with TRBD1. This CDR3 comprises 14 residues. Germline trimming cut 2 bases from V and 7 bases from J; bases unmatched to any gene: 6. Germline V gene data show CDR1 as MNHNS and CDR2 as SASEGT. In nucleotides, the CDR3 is TGTGCCAGCAGTGAAAGGGGACAGGCGGGGACCCAGTACTTG. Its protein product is CASSERGQAGTQYL.

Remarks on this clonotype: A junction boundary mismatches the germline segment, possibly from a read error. This CDR3 reads CACSLQNGVEPQFF. The CDR3 DNA reads as TGTGCCTGCAGCCTGCAGAATGGGGTAGAGCCGCAGTTCTTC. The V gene is TRBV11-3, the J gene TRBJ2-1; D call uncertain. The length of the CDR3 is 14 residues. Germline V gene data show CDR1 as SGHNT and CDR2 as YENEEA.

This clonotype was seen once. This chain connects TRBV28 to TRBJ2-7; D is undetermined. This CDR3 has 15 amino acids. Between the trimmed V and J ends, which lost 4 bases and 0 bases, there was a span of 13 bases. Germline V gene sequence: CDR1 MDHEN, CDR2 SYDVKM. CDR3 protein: CASSSRGSFSYEQYF. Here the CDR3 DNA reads TGTGCCAGCAGTTCCAGAGGTAGCTTCTCCTACGAGCAGTACTTC.

The CDR3 DNA sequence: TGTGCCAGCAGGTCCCGCAGTCCAGCGAGAGTTCGGGAGCTGTTTTTT. This sequence encodes CASRSRSPARVRELFF. The chain links TRBV11-2 to TRBJ2-2, with no clear D. Germline V lookup: CDR1 SGHAT, CDR2 FQNNGV. Trimming shortened V by 6 bases and J by 9 bases, and 23 bases separated the two germline ends. CDR3 length: 16 residues.

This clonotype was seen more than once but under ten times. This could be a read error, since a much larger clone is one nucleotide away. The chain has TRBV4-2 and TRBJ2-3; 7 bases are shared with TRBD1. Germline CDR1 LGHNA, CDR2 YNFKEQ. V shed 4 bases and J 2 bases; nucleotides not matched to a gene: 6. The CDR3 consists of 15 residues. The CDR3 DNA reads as TGTGCCAGCAGCCCCGGACAGGACAACACAGATACGCAGTATTTT. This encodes CASSPGQDNTDTQYF.

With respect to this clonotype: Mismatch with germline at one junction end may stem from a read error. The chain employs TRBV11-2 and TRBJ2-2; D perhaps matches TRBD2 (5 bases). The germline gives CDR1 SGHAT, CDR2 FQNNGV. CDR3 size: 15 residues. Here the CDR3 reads CASSLFGPNTGELYF. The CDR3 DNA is TGTGCCAGCAGCCTATTCGGGCCGAACACCGGGGAGCTGTATTTT.

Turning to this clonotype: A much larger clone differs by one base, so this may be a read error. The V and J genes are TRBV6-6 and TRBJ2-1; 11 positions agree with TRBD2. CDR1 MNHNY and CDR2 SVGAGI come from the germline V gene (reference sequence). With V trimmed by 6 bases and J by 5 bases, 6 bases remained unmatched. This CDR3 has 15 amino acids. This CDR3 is CASSSRTSGHNEQFF. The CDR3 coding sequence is TGTGCCAGCAGCTCCCGGACTAGCGGGCACAATGAGCAGTTCTTC.

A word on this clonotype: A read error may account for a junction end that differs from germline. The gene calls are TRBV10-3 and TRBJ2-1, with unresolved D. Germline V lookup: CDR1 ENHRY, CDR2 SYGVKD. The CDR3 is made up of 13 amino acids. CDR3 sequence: CGISTRKGNEQFF. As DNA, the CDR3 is TGTGGCATCAGTACCCGAAAGGGAAATGAGCAGTTCTTC.

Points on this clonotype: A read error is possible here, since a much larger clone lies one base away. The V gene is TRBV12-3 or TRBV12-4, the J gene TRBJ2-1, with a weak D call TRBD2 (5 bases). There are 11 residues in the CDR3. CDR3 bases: TGTGCCAGCAATTTACGGGGTGAGCAGTTCTTC. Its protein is CASNLRGEQFF.

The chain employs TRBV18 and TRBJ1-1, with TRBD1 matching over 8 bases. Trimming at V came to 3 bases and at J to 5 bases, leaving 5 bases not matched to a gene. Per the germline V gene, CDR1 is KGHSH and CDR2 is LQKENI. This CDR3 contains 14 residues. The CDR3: CASSPRTGQTEAFF. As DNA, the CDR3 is TGTGCCAGCTCACCCAGGACAGGGCAAACTGAAGCTTTCTTT.